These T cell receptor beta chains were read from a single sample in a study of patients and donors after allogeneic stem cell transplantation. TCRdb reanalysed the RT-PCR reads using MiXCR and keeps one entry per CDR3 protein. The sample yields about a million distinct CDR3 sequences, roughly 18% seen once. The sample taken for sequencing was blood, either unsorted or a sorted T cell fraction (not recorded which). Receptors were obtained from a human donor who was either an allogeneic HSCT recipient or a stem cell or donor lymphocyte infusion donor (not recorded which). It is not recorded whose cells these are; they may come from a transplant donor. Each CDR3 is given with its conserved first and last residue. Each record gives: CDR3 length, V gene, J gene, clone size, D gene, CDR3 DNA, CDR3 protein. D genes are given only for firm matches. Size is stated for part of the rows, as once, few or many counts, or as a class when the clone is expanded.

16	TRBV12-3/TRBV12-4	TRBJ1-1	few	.	TGTGCCAGCAGGCGCCGGGGTTCTAGACAAAGCACTGAAGCTTTCTTT	CASRRRGSRQSTEAFF
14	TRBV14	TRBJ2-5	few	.	TGTGCCAGCAGCCCCATGGTGGGGCAGGAGACCCAGTACTTC	CASSPMVGQETQYF
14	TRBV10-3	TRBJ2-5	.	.	TGTGCCATCAGTGAGTACGGCTACGAAGAGACCCAGTACTTC	CAISEYGYEETQYF
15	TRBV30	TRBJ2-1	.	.	TGTGCCTGGAGTGCTGGACTTCCCACCTACAATGAGCAGTTCTTC	CAWSAGLPTYNEQFF
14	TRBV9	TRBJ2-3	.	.	TGTGCCAGCAGCGCGACACGTAGCACAGATACGCAGTATTTT	CASSATRSTDTQYF
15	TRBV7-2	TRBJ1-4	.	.	TGTGCCAGCAGCTTACCGGGACAATTTAATGAAAAACTGTTTTTT	CASSLPGQFNEKLFF
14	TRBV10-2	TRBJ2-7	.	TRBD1	TGCGCCAGCAGAGAGACAGGGGGGAACCACGAGCAGTACTTC	CASRETGGNHEQYF
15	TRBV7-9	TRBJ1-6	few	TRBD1	TGTGCCGGAGACAGGGGGGATTCCTATAATTCACCCCTCCACTTT	CAGDRGDSYNSPLHF
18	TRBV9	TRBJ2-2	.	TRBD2	TGTGCCAGCAGCGTAGCTGGACTAGCGGGGGCCGGCACCGGGGAGCTGTTTTTT	CASSVAGLAGAGTGELFF
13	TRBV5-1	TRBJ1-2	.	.	TGCGCCAGCAGCTTCGAGGGCCTGGATGGCTACACCTTC	CASSFEGLDGYTF
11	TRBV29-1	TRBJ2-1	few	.	TGCATCGCTTTGGGCCGTCGTGAGCAGTTCTTC	CIALGRREQFF
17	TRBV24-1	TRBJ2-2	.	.	TGTGCCACCAGTGACTGGGGACTGGGGGAGGCCACCGGGGAGCTGTTTTTT	CATSDWGLGEATGELFF
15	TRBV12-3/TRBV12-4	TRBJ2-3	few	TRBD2	TGTGCCACCAGATCGCCGGCTAGCGGGGCCGATACGCAGTATTTT	CATRSPASGADTQYF
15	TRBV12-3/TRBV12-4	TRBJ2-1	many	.	TGTGCCAGCACCCTAGACTCGCGGGGCTACAATGAGCAGTTCTTC	CASTLDSRGYNEQFF
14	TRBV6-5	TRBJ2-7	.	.	TGTGCCAGCAGTTACTCATTACTCGCCTACGAGCAGTACTTC	CASSYSLLAYEQYF
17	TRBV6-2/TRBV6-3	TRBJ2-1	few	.	TGTGCCAGCAGACCCCGTGGGGGCCTCGGGTGGCGCAATGAGCAGTTCTTC	CASRPRGGLGWRNEQFF
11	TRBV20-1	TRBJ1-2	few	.	TGCAGTGCTATAGAAAAGTATGGCTACACCTTC	CSAIEKYGYTF
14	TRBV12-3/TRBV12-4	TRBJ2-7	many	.	TGTGCCAGCAGTTTGGGCAGGGGATTGTACGAGCAGTACTTC	CASSLGRGLYEQYF
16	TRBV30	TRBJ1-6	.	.	TGTGCCTGGAGTGCTCTCCGGGACGGACTTAATTCACCCCTCCACTTT	CAWSALRDGLNSPLHF
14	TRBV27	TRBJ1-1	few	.	TGTGCCAGCAGTTTGGTTTTCGGAAACCCAGAAGCTTTCTTT	CASSLVFGNPEAFF
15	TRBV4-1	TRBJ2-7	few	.	TGCGCCAGCAGCCAAGTTTTCGCAGGGCCCTACGAGCAGTACTTC	CASSQVFAGPYEQYF
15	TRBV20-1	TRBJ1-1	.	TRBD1	TGCAGTGCGGAACTCTGGACAGGGCGTAACACTGAAGCTTTCTTT	CSAELWTGRNTEAFF
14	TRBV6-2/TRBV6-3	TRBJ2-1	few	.	TGTGCCAGCAAGAGGGAGGGGGCTTTCGATGAGCAGTTCTTC	CASKREGAFDEQFF
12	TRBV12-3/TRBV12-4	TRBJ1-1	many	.	TGTGCCAGCAGTACGGGTGGGACTGAAGCTTTCTTT	CASSTGGTEAFF
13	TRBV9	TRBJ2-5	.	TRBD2	TGTGCCAGCAGCGCTGCTAGCGGGGGGCCCTTCTGCTTC	CASSAASGGPFCF
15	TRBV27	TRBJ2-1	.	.	TGTGCCAGCAGTTTTCCGGGACCGGCCTACAATGAGCAGTTCTTC	CASSFPGPAYNEQFF
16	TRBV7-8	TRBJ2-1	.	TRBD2	TGTGCCAGCAGCTCCCTGGGACTAGCGGAATACAATGAGCAGTTCTTC	CASSSLGLAEYNEQFF
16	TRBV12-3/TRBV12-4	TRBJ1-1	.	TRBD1	TGTGCCAGCAGCTCTGGACAGGGGGCGGGGGACACTGAAGCTTTCTTT	CASSSGQGAGDTEAFF
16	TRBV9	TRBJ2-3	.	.	TGTGCCAGCAGCGATGGTGACGGGGGCCCGCGGGATACGCAGTATTTT	CASSDGDGGPRDTQYF
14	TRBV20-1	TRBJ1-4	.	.	TGCAGTGCTAGAGATCAAAGGGCGGGCGAAAAACTGTTTTTT	CSARDQRAGEKLFF
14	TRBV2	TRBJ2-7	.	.	TGTGCCAGCAGTGGGGGTGCAGGATCCTACGAGCAGTACTTC	CASSGGAGSYEQYF
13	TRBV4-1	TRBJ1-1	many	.	TGTGCCAGCAGCCAAGGGGGGAACACTGAAGCTTTCTTT	CASSQGGNTEAFF
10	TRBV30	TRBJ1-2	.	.	TGTGCCTGGAGTGGTTATGGCTACACCTTC	CAWSGYGYTF
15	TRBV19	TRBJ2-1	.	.	TGTGCCAGTAGGCCTAGTCTTAGCTCCTACAATGAGCAGTTCTTC	CASRPSLSSYNEQFF
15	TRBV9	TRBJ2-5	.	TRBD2	TGTGCCAGCCCTAGCGGGGGGGTGGGGATGGAGACCCAGTACTTC	CASPSGGVGMETQYF
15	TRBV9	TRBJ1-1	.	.	TGTGCCAGCAGCGTAGACCCCTCGGCTCCCACTGAAGCTTTCTTT	CASSVDPSAPTEAFF
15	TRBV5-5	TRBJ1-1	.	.	TGTGCCAGCAGCTTGGAAGGTCCGGGGAGAACTGAAGCTTTCTTT	CASSLEGPGRTEAFF
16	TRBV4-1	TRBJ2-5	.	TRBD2	TGCGCCAGCAGCCAAGATAGGGGAGCGGGAGTAGAGACCCAGTACTTC	CASSQDRGAGVETQYF
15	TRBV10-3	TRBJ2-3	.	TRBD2	TGTGCCATCAGCCCTAGCGGGGGGGCTTTAGATACGCAGTATTTT	CAISPSGGALDTQYF
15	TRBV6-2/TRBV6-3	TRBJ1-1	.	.	TGTGCCAGCAGTTACTCGAATCGAGACAGGAGAGAAGCTTTCTTT	CASSYSNRDRREAFF
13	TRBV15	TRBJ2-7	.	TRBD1	TGTGCCACCAGCTACGGACAGGGGGCCGAGCAGTACTTC	CATSYGQGAEQYF
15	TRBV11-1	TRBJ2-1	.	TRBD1	TGTGCCAGCAGCTTAGATGGACAGGGGGCCATCGGGCAGTTCTTC	CASSLDGQGAIGQFF
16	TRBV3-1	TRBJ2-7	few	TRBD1	TGTGCCAGCAGCATGCACACCGGGACAGGGAGGTACGAGCAGTACTTC	CASSMHTGTGRYEQYF
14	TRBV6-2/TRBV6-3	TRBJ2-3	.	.	TGTGCCAGCAGTTTCCTAGCGCAGGCAGATACGCAGTATTTT	CASSFLAQADTQYF
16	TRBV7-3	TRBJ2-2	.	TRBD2	TGTGCCAGCAGTTCCCAGCGGGGGCGAAGAACCGGGGAGCTGTTTTTT	CASSSQRGRRTGELFF
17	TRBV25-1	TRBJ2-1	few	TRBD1	TGTGCCATACGGGACAGGGGGTCCGGACTATTCTACAATGAGCAGTTCTTC	CAIRDRGSGLFYNEQFF
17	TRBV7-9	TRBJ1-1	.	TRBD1	TGTGCCAGCAGCTCCGGACAGGGTGGCTCTCGAAACACTGAAGCTTTCTTT	CASSSGQGGSRNTEAFF
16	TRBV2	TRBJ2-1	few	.	TGTGCCAGCAGTGAGGTCGGGCAGGTTTCCTACAATGAGCAGTTCTTC	CASSEVGQVSYNEQFF
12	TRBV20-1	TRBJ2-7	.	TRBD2	TGCAGTGCCCAGGCGGGGGGCTACGAGCAGTACTTC	CSAQAGGYEQYF
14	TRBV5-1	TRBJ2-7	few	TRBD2	TGCGCCAGCAGCAAAGTAGCGGGAGAAGACGAGCAGTACTTC	CASSKVAGEDEQYF
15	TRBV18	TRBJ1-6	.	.	TGTGCCAGCTCACCATTGACAGATCAGTATTCACCCCTCCACTTT	CASSPLTDQYSPLHF
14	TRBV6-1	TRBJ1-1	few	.	TGTGCCAGCAGTCTTAAGACAGTGAACACTGAAGCTTTCTTT	CASSLKTVNTEAFF
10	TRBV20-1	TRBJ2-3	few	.	TGCAGTGCCATGTTAGATACGCAGTATTTT	CSAMLDTQYF
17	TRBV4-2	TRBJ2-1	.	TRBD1	TGTGCCAGCAGCCAACTACCGGGACAGGGCTCCTACAATGAGCAGTTCTTC	CASSQLPGQGSYNEQFF
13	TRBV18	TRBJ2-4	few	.	TGTGCCAGCTCACCACCCCAAAGGGGCATTCAGTACTTC	CASSPPQRGIQYF
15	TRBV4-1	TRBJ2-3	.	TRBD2	TGCGCCAGCAGCCAAACGGGTAGCGGGGGCGATACGCAGTATTTT	CASSQTGSGGDTQYF
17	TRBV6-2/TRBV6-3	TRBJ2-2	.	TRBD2	TGTGCCAGCAGTCCTCTCAGCGGGGCTGTATTCTTCGGGGAGCTGTTTTTT	CASSPLSGAVFFGELFF
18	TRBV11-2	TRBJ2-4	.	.	TGTGCCAGCAGCCCTCCGCCTTTAGCTAGCGTTTCCAAAAACATTCAGTACTTC	CASSPPPLASVSKNIQYF
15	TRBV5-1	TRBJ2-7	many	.	TGCGCCAGCCGGATTGCAAGCGTAGGACCGTACGAGCAGTACTTC	CASRIASVGPYEQYF
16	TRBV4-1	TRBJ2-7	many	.	TGCGCCAGCAGCCAGGTGGACAGAGGGGTCGGGTACGAGCAGTACTTC	CASSQVDRGVGYEQYF